These 5 T cell receptor beta chains came from one sample sequenced in a study of identical twins (dated by TCRdb to about 2016). Libraries were constructed by 5' RACE. The listed sequencing device is Illumina HiSeq 2000. TCRdb passed the public sequencing reads through fastp at Q25 and MiXCR, retaining productive beta sequences. Here each entry gathers all rows of one CDR3 protein and keeps the most common genes and DNA. Present in this sample are approximately 680,000 distinct CDR3 sequences, 7% to 7.5% of which were seen just once. Less than 2% of the sample is taken by the ten largest. These data were likewise used in another study, on yellow fever vaccine responses in identical twins.

The sequencing input was PBMCs. These receptors all stem from a young woman in good health.

This clonotype has more than one count but fewer than ten. The chain combines TRBV5-1 with TRBJ2-1, with 8 bases fitting TRBD2. CDR3 size: 15 residues. The V gene's germline CDR1 is SGHRS and CDR2 YFSETQ. With 1 base clipped from V and 7 bases from J, the junction kept 7 bases outside the gene matches. CDR3 sequence: CASSLPAGVGNEQFF. In DNA, the CDR3 is TGCGCCAGCAGCTTGCCAGCGGGAGTGGGGAATGAGCAGTTCTTC.

The V gene is TRBV29-1, the J gene TRBJ2-5, with D unclear. The germline V gene has CDR1 SQVTM and CDR2 ANQGSEA. Trimming took 4 bases from V and 5 from J, leaving 11 bases between them. The CDR3 loop spans 12 amino acids. The CDR3 here is CSVVSTLETQYF. The CDR3 bases are TGCAGCGTTGTAAGCACTCTTGAGACCCAGTACTTC.

The V and J genes are TRBV4-1 and TRBJ2-1; TRBD1 aligns across 9 bases. V dropped 2 bases and J dropped 7; count of bases not matched to a gene: 6. The length of the CDR3 is 15 residues. Germline V gene sequence: CDR1 MGHRA, CDR2 YSYEKL. The CDR3 nucleotides are TGCGCCAGCAGCCAACTCCAACAGGGGGCGAATGAGCAGTTCTTC. This encodes CASSQLQQGANEQFF.

V gene TRBV11-2 combines with J gene TRBJ2-7; 10 positions match TRBD1. The CDR3 runs to 16 residues. CDR1 and CDR2 from the germline V gene are SGHAT and FQNNGV. The V gene end was trimmed by 1 base and the J gene end by 5 bases; junction bases not matched to a gene: 8. CDR3 sequence (DNA): TGTGCCAGCAGCTTAGGCCCGGGACAGGGGTCCCACGAGCAGTACGTC. Protein product: CASSLGPGQGSHEQYV.

The table lists this clonotype with a few counts. The chain recombines TRBV7-9 with TRBJ2-7, with 10 bases identical to TRBD2. The V gene's germline CDR1 is SEHNR and CDR2 FQNEAQ (reference sequence). The CDR3 runs to 12 residues. After removal of 8 bases from V and 5 bases from J, the junction contained 3 bases not matched to a gene. CDR3 in amino acids: CASVAGGNEQYF. For the CDR3, the DNA is TGTGCCAGCGTAGCGGGAGGAAACGAGCAGTACTTC. The entire variable domain, with the rest obtained from reference TRBV7-9 and TRBJ2-7, is as follows: DTGVSQNPRHKITKRGQNVTFRCDPISEHNRLYWYRQTLGQGPEFLTYFQNEAQLEKSRLLSDRFSAERPKGSFSTLEIQRTEQGDSAMYLCASVAGGNEQYFGPGTRLTVT.